The present entry profiles one T cell receptor (beta chain) with its context. These data originate in a study of blood T cell repertoires in COVID-19. Study at large: Specimens from acute and convalescent COVID-19 originated in the United States, Italy and Spain. PBMCs, B-cell-depleted T cells, or T cells were the source of the cDNA or gDNA that made up the material.

Per the study methods: It was from reference gene primer amplification that nucleated cell counts were estimated. Sequencing was performed with immunoSEQ multiplex PCR; in TCRdb, only in-frame clones are kept and a portion is missing. The V and J calls and clone size were taken over from that table, and D and trimming were inferred from the DNA. The table includes over 200,000 clones, more than 75% detected once. The origin of this receptor is a man in his forties with active or convalescent COVID-19. Sample: peripheral blood.

The DNA for the CDR3 is TGTGCCAGCAGTTTTAACCCCCTGACAGTATATAATTCACCCCTCCACTTT. Translated: CASSFNPLTVYNSPLHF. The chain uses TRBV28 and TRBJ1-6, with D maybe TRBD1 (5 bases). The CDR3 is 17 amino acids. The ends were cut back, 3 bases at V and 4 bases at J, with 16 bases in the middle. The germline gives CDR1 MDHEN, CDR2 SYDVKM.